The 11 T cell receptor beta chains in this list originate from one sample, sequenced in a study of T cell repertoires in cytomegalovirus infection. TCRdb redid the calling of the reads with MiXCR, one entry per CDR3 protein. The sample carries approximately 100,000 distinct CDR3 sequences, less than 25% recorded once. The sample taken for sequencing was CD8+ T cells from PBMCs. The receptors here all came from a human donor in good health (CMV status not recorded). Some clones in this sample may be carry-over from other donors' samples.

The chain employs TRBV18 and TRBJ1-2; D is perhaps TRBD1 (5 bases). The V gene's germline CDR1 is KGHSH and CDR2 LQKENI. The CDR3 has 13 amino acids. Trimming pared 3 bases from V and 4 bases from J, leaving 9 bases between. This CDR3 is CASSPQGIYGYTF. The CDR3 region has the DNA TGTGCCAGCTCACCGCAGGGTATCTATGGCTACACCTTC.

This clonotype came up many times. The chain employs TRBV7-9 and TRBJ2-3; D is undetermined. V lost 6 bases and J lost 4, with 20 bases in between. Germline V gives CDR1 SEHNR, CDR2 FQNEAQ (reference sequence). The CDR3 totals 16 residues. The CDR3 DNA reads TGTGCCAGCAGAAATAAAGGCGCGCGGCAGGCAGATACGCAGTATTTT. Translating gives CASRNKGARQADTQYF.

The chain carries TRBV14 and TRBJ1-1; possibly TRBD1 for D (5 bases). CDR1 is SGHDN, CDR2 FVKESK, per germline. The CDR3 loop spans 14 amino acids. V lost 0 bases and J 4 bases, leaving 9 bases between the germline ends. The CDR3 DNA follows: TGTGCCAGCAGCCAAGATTTCAGGGTCACTGAAGCTTTCTTT. Translation gives CASSQDFRVTEAFF.

This clonotype was counted a few times. The J gene is TRBJ2-7, the V gene TRBV11-3, with D perhaps matching TRBD1 (6 bases). Trimming took 1 base from V and 8 from J, leaving 15 bases between them. The CDR3 is made up of 14 amino acids. Germline loops: CDR1 SGHNT, CDR2 YENEEA. CDR3 sequence: CASSLAGRGTQQYF. As DNA, the CDR3 is TGTGCCAGCAGCTTAGCTGGCAGGGGTACTCAGCAGTACTTC.

This clonotype was found many times. The genes are TRBV30 and TRBJ2-7; tentative D call: TRBD1 (5 bases). The CDR3 length is 13 residues. Trimming shortened V by 0 bases and J by 6 bases, and 12 bases separated the two germline ends. Germline values: CDR1 GTSNPN, CDR2 SVGIG (reference sequence). The CDR3 reads CAWSVMGLGEQYF. In nucleotides, the CDR3 is TGTGCCTGGAGTGTAATGGGGCTCGGCGAGCAGTACTTC.

J is TRBJ2-1 and V is TRBV20-1; weak D call: TRBD2 (5 bases). This CDR3 has 15 residues. V lost 3 bases and J 7 bases, leaving 19 bases between the germline ends. CDR1 and CDR2 (germline): DFQATT, SNEGSKA (reference sequence). DNA for the CDR3: TGCAGTGCTAGTGAGGGCAGCCCTACGTGGAATGAGCAGTTCTTC. This codes for CSASEGSPTWNEQFF.

This rearrangement joins TRBV19 to TRBJ1-1; TRBD1 matches 7 bases. Germline CDR1 and CDR2: LNHDA and SQIVND (reference sequence). V dropped 4 bases and J dropped 8; count of bases not matched to a gene: 31. The CDR3 contains 21 residues. Written as DNA, the CDR3 is TGTGCCAGTAGTAGGGTTCCCGGTCCCGGGACAGTCTTGGCTGGTTTTTACGAAGCTTTCTTT. It specifies CASSRVPGPGTVLAGFYEAFF.

In its sample, this clonotype was seen many times. The V call is TRBV12-3 or TRBV12-4, the J call TRBJ2-1, with 10 bases that match TRBD2. Trimming removed 9 bases from V and 0 bases from J; junction bases left unmatched: 8. CDR3 length equals 16 residues. The CDR3 protein is CASLSAGGSSYNEQFF. The CDR3 DNA follows: TGTGCCAGTCTCTCAGCGGGAGGGAGCTCCTACAATGAGCAGTTCTTC.

The table lists this clonotype with many counts. The chain couples TRBV7-9 to TRBJ1-4, with D maybe TRBD1 (6 bases). V gave up 5 bases and J gave up 13 bases, with 20 bases separating them. This CDR3 spans 14 amino acids. Germline values: CDR1 SEHNR, CDR2 FQNEAQ (reference sequence). The CDR3 coding sequence is TGTGCCAGCAGCACTACAGGGCCCGGTGATAGACTGTTTTTT. Protein: CASSTTGPGDRLFF.

This clonotype was picked up many times. The chain links TRBV7-9 to TRBJ1-4; D possibly corresponds to TRBD1 (5 bases). Germline CDR1 is SEHNR and CDR2 is FQNEAQ (reference sequence). CDR3 length: 14 amino acids. V lost 3 bases and J lost 4, with 9 bases in between. CDR3 DNA sequence: TGTGCCAGCAGCTTCACAGGCCTTAATGAAAAACTGTTTTTT. Translation gives CASSFTGLNEKLFF.

This clonotype has just a few counts. The V call is TRBV27, the J call TRBJ2-7, with 8 positions matching TRBD2. This CDR3 has 15 amino acids. V dropped 4 bases and J dropped 3; count of bases not matched to a gene: 8. CDR1 is MNHEY, CDR2 SMNVEV, per germline (reference sequence). As DNA, the CDR3 is TGTGCCAGCAGTTCGGGGGGGGGCGACATCTACGAGCAGTACTTC. Translation: CASSSGGGDIYEQYF.